This TCR beta chain was sequenced in a study of T cells expressing NK-cell markers. Study-level information: Sorted CD3+CD56+NKG2C+, CD3+CD56+NKG2C- and CD3+CD56-NKG2C+ T cells supplied TCR beta repertoires. The study's findings and limits: Once again these clonotypes came out on top in the CD3+CD56-NKG2C+ fraction of a few donors.

Remarks on this clonotype: Its antigen is not identified.

Per the germline V gene, CDR1 is DFQATT and CDR2 is SNEGSKA (reference sequence). The CDR3 loop spans 15 amino acids. Production of TCR beta cDNA relied on 5'RACE template switching with UMIs. From its re-call of the 5' RACE reads, TCRdb lists each CDR3 protein once, without DNA. This table lists some 600,000 distinct CDR3 sequences. Sequenced input: blood T cells: a sorted CD56 or NKG2C T cell subset, CD4+ or CD8+ T cells, or bulk PBMC T cells (not recorded which). V and J are TRBV20-1 and TRBJ2-7; TCRdb designates TRBD2, a call that cannot be tested without DNA. The clonotype originates from a man between 18 and 29 years old in good health. CDR3 residues: CSADQGLAGDYEQYF.